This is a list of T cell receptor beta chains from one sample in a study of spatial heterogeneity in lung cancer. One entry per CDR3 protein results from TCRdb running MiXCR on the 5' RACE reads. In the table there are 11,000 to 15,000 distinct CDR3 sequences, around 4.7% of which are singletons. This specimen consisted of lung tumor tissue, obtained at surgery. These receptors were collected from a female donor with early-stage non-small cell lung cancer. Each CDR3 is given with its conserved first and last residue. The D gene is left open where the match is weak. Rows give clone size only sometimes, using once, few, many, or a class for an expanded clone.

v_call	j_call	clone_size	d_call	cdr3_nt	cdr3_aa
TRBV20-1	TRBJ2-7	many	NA	TGCAGTGCTAGATCCGGGGAACGCGAGCAGTACTTC	CSARSGEREQYF
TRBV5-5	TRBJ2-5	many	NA	TGTGCCAGCAGCCCCAGGGAGGGGGGCCTGACAGAGACCCAGTACTTC	CASSPREGGLTETQYF
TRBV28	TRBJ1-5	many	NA	TGTGCCAGCAGACACGGGGTGGATCGGCATCAGCCCCAGCATTTT	CASRHGVDRHQPQHF
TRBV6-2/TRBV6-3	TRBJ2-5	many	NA	TGTGCCAGCAGTTACAGCACGGCGCTTCGGGGCAGCCAGTACTTC	CASSYSTALRGSQYF
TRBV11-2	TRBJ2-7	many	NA	TGTGCCAGCACGGAGACAGCGTGGCACGAGCAGTACTTC	CASTETAWHEQYF
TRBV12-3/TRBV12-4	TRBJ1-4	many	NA	TGTGCCAGCAGTTTAGGCGGCACGAGAGAAAAACTGTTTTTT	CASSLGGTREKLFF
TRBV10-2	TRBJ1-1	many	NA	TGCGCCAGCAGTGTGCTGAACACTGAAGCTTTCTTT	CASSVLNTEAFF
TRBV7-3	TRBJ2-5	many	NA	TGTGCCAGCAGCCCCGATCGGGGATCGGAGACCCAGTACTTC	CASSPDRGSETQYF
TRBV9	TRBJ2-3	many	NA	TGTGCCAGCAGCGTAATGGGGGCCGGTGATACGCAGTATTTT	CASSVMGAGDTQYF
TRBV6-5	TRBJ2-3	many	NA	TGTGCCAGCCGGCCCCTGCAGGGGACAGATACGCAGTATTTT	CASRPLQGTDTQYF
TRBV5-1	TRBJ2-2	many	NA	TGCGCCAGCAGAAGTCGCGCGAACACCGGGGAGCTGTTTTTT	CASRSRANTGELFF
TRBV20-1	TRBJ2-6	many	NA	TGCAGTGCTAGAGACCAACAGGGTTCTAGCTCTGGGGCCAACGTCCTGACTTTC	CSARDQQGSSSGANVLTF
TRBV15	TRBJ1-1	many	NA	TGTGCCACCAGCAGAGTCGGGGAGGGTGAAGCTTTCTTT	CATSRVGEGEAFF
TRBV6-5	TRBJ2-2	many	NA	TGTGCCAGCAGTGGGGGCCAGGGTGGCGGGGAGCTGTTTTTT	CASSGGQGGGELFF
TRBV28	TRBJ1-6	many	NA	TGTGCCAGCAGTGGGGGGACTGATTATGGAGCCCTCCACTTT	CASSGGTDYGALHF
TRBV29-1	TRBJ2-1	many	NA	TGCAGCGTTGATGCAGGGACCTACAATGAGCAGTTCTTC	CSVDAGTYNEQFF
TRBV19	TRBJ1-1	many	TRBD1	TGTGCCAGTAGGACCTCCGGGACAGGTGAAGCTTTCTTT	CASRTSGTGEAFF
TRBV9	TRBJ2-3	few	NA	TGTGCCAGCAGCGTAGAGTCCGAGGGAGCAGATACGCAGTATTTT	CASSVESEGADTQYF
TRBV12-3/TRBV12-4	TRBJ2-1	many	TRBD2	TGTGCCAGCAGTGGGACTAGCGGGGGCTATGGCCTCTACAATGAGCAGTTCTTC	CASSGTSGGYGLYNEQFF
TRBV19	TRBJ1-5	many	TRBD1	TGTGCCAGTAGTGGACAGGGGCTTCAGGGCAATCAGCCCCAGCATTTT	CASSGQGLQGNQPQHF
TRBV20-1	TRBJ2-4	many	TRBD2	TGCAGTGCTAGCCCGATTGTGGGACTAGCGGGGGGGAACATTCAGTACTTC	CSASPIVGLAGGNIQYF
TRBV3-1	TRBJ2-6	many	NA	TGTGCCAGCAGCCAAGAAGGCGGGACTGGGGCCAACGTCCTGACTTTC	CASSQEGGTGANVLTF
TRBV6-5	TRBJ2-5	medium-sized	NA	TGTGCCAGCAGTCCACGCCTAGAGACCCAGTACTTC	CASSPRLETQYF
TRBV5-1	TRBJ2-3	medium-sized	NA	TGCGCCAGCAGCCGGCAGACCGCTAGCACAGATACGCAGTATTTT	CASSRQTASTDTQYF
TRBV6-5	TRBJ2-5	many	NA	TGTGCCAGCAGGGCCCTGATGGGGGGGGGCGGAAAGACCCAGTACTTC	CASRALMGGGGKTQYF
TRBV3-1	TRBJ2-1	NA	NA	TGTGCCAGCAGCCACCACCGGGGACCTGTCACTGAGCAGTTCTTC	CASSHHRGPVTEQFF
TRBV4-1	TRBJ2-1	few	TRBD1	TGCGCCAGCAGCCAAGAGGGCAGGGGGCTTTACAATGAGCAGTTCTTC	CASSQEGRGLYNEQFF
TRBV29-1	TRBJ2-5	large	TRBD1	TGCAGCACTTACAGGGGTATGGAGACCCAGTACTTC	CSTYRGMETQYF
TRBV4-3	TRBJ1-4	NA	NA	TGCGCCAGCAGCCAAGATCGTGGAGGCCTGAATGAAAAACTGTTTTTT	CASSQDRGGLNEKLFF
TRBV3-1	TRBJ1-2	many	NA	TGTGCCAGCAGCCGAATAGGCGCGACAGCTAACTATGGCTACACCTTC	CASSRIGATANYGYTF
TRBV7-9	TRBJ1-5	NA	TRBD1	TGTGCCAGCAGCCACCCTTCGAGGACAGGGGGTCTCGGCAATCAGCCCCAGCATTTT	CASSHPSRTGGLGNQPQHF
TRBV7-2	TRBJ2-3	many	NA	TGTGCCAGCAGCTCCGGACTCATCACAGATACGCAGTATTTT	CASSSGLITDTQYF
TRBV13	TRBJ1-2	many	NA	TGTGCCAGCAGCTTAGGGCAAGCGGCGTCTGGCTACACCTTC	CASSLGQAASGYTF
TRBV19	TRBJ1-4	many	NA	TGTGCCACCAAGTATCGGAGAGGACGCCGAAAACTGTTTTTT	CATKYRRGRRKLFF
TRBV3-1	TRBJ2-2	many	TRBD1	TGTGCCAGCAACCACAGGGGGCTGAACACCGGGGAGCTGTTTTTT	CASNHRGLNTGELFF
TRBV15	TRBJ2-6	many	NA	TGTGCCACCAGCAAGGGGACCGAGGTGTCTGGGGCCAACGTCCTGACTTTC	CATSKGTEVSGANVLTF
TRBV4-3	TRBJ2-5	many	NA	TGCGCCAGCAGCCAAGAGGTTACTAGGATTGATGAGACCCAGTACTTC	CASSQEVTRIDETQYF
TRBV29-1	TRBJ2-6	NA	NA	TGCAGCGTTGAAGATATAGGGGCTGGGGCCAACGTCCTGACTTTC	CSVEDIGAGANVLTF
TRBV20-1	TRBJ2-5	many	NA	TGCAGTGCTAGAGGCGGGGGCCAATGGGAGACCCAGTACTTC	CSARGGGQWETQYF